This paragraph reports one T cell receptor (beta chain). This sample stems from a study of blood T cell repertoires in COVID-19. As for the study in general: Samples taken during acute and convalescent COVID-19 were collected in the United States, Italy and Spain.

Across under 25 US areas, participants ranged in age from roughly 18 to 89 years. The CDR3 consists of 17 residues. The junction had 10 bases not matched to a gene; V was cut back by 6 bases and J by 3 bases. Germline V gene sequence: CDR1 SGHTA, CDR2 FQGNSA. Clones were sequenced by immunoSEQ multiplex PCR, and TCRdb holds only the in-frame ones, with some missing. The sample has 470,000 or so clones, 87% seen once. The rearrangement links TRBV7-2 to TRBJ2-7, with 14 nucleotides matching TRBD2. The sample comprised PBMCs or T cells enriched from blood (not recorded which). The TCR was taken from a woman aged 18-29 years with acute COVID-19. Here the CDR3 DNA reads TGTGCCAGCAGTGTCGGGACTAGCGGGAGCGGGCGCTACGAGCAGTACTTC. It codes for CASSVGTSGSGRYEQYF.